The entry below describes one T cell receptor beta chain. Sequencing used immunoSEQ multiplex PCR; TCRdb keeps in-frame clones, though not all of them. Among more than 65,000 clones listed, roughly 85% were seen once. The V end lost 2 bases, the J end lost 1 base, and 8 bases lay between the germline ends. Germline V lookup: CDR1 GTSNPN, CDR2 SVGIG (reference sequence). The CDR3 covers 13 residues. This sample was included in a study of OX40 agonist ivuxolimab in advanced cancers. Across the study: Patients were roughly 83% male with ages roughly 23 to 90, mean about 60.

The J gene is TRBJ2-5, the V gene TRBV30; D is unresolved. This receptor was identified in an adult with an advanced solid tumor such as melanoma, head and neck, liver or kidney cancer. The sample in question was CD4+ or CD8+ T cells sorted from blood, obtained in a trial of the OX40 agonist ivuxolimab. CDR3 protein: CAWSFRAQETQYF. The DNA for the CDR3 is TGTGCCTGGAGTTTCCGGGCCCAAGAGACCCAGTACTTC.